This passage covers 31 T cell receptor beta chains from one sample sequenced in a study of identical twins. TCRdb redid the calling of the 5' RACE reads with MiXCR, one entry per CDR3 protein. In the table there are hundreds of thousands of distinct CDR3 sequences, over 15% of which are singletons. This sample was also put to use in a study of T cells expressing NK-cell markers.

Material: PBMCs. These receptors were collected from a woman aged 18-30 years in good health.

This clonotype came up many times. The chain carries TRBV7-2 and TRBJ2-3; 12 nucleotides align to TRBD2. The CDR3 sequence is 16 residues long. The V segment lost 3 bases and the J segment 4 bases; nucleotides outside the gene matches: 5. Germline CDR1 reads SGHTA; CDR2 reads FQGNSA. CDR3 DNA: TGTGCCAGCAGCTTGCTAGCGGGAGGGGGGGCAGATACGCAGTATTTT. This encodes CASSLLAGGGADTQYF.

In its sample, this clonotype was seen a few times. The V and J genes are TRBV11-2 and TRBJ2-1; TRBD2 agrees at 10 bases. CDR1 and CDR2 from the germline V gene are SGHAT and FQNNGV. V dropped 2 bases and J dropped 7; count of bases not matched to a gene: 5. The CDR3 spans 15 residues. This CDR3 is CASSLSSGSGNEQFF. The CDR3 nucleotides read TGTGCCAGCAGCTTATCTAGCGGGAGTGGTAATGAGCAGTTCTTC.

The gene calls are TRBV29-1 and TRBJ2-7; TRBD2 aligns across 8 bases. CDR3 length: 16 amino acids. Germline lookup yields CDR1 SQVTM and CDR2 ANQGSEA. Germline trimming cut 0 bases from V and 0 bases from J; bases unmatched to any gene: 7. The CDR3 sequence is CSVEDRGLAGSYEQYF. DNA of the CDR3: TGCAGCGTTGAAGATCGTGGGCTAGCGGGCTCCTACGAGCAGTACTTC.

This clonotype was seen only a few times. The chain carries TRBV9 and TRBJ2-7, with D unclear. V dropped 0 bases and J dropped 0 bases, with 25 bases sitting between them. The CDR3 contains 20 residues. Per the germline V gene, CDR1 is SGDLS and CDR2 is YYNGEE. CDR3 coding DNA: TGTGCCAGCAGCGTAGATCTAGGGCAGGTTAAAATATGTTTCTCCTACGAGCAGTACTTC. It translates to CASSVDLGQVKICFSYEQYF.

This clonotype was detected a few times. The gene calls are TRBV27 and TRBJ2-2, with 7 nucleotides matching TRBD2. The CDR3 runs 16 residues. Unmatched junction bases numbered 5, after V lost 4 bases and J lost 0 bases. Germline values: CDR1 MNHEY, CDR2 SMNVEV (reference sequence). The CDR3 DNA reads as TGTGCCAGCAGTTACCTGGGAGGGGCGAACACCGGGGAGCTGTTTTTT. This codes for CASSYLGGANTGELFF.

The chain has TRBV7-2 and TRBJ2-1; a weak D match, TRBD2 (5 bases). This CDR3 has 14 amino acids. The V end lost 5 bases, the J end lost 3 bases, and 11 bases lay between the germline ends. Germline CDR1 is SGHTA and CDR2 is FQGNSA. CDR3 sequence (DNA): TGTGCCAGCAGCGGCTCGACTAACTACAATGAGCAGTTCTTC. It is translated as CASSGSTNYNEQFF.

This clonotype was observed a single time. The CDR3 DNA is TGCAGTGCTTCAAGGGTTGTTGAAGATACGCAGTATTTT. This codes for CSASRVVEDTQYF. This chain connects TRBV20-1 to TRBJ2-3, with D unclear. The V gene's germline CDR1 is DFQATT and CDR2 SNEGSKA (reference sequence). The length of the CDR3 is 13 residues. V was cut by 5 bases and J by 5 bases, with 14 bases left in between.

This clonotype was counted a few times. The chain joins TRBV5-6 to TRBJ2-7; D gene uncertain. The ends were cut back, 0 bases at V and 3 bases at J, with 13 bases in the middle. The CDR3 sequence is 15 residues long. Per the germline V gene, CDR1 is SGHDT and CDR2 is YYEEEE. The CDR3 is CASSLDGNGLYEQYF. CDR3 nucleotide sequence: TGTGCCAGCAGCTTGGATGGAAATGGCCTCTACGAGCAGTACTTC.

This clonotype was seen only a few times. The J gene is TRBJ2-3, the V gene TRBV3-1; 8 bases match TRBD2. Germline V CDR1 and CDR2: LGHDT, YNNKEL (reference sequence). Trimming removed 4 bases from V and 2 bases from J; junction bases left unmatched: 8. The CDR3 sequence is 16 residues long. The CDR3 nucleotides read TGTGCCAGCAGCCCTTTTGCGGGGGGATACACAGATACGCAGTATTTT. It encodes CASSPFAGGYTDTQYF.

V gene TRBV5-1 combines with J gene TRBJ2-2, with D maybe TRBD1 (5 bases). V was pared by 5 bases and J by 5 bases, with 10 bases between. CDR1 and CDR2 (germline): SGHRS, YFSETQ. The CDR3 has 13 amino acids. CDR3 loop: CASRTDHTGELFF. DNA for the CDR3: TGCGCCAGCAGGACAGATCATACCGGGGAGCTGTTTTTT.

Written as DNA, the CDR3 is TGTGCCATCAGCGAGGGACTAGCGGGGGTTGCCTACGAGCAGTACTTC. Protein product: CAISEGLAGVAYEQYF. The V gene is TRBV10-3, the J gene TRBJ2-7, with 14 bases aligning to TRBD2. The trim removed 6 bases at V and 2 bases at J, leaving 6 bases unmatched. The V gene's germline CDR1 is ENHRY and CDR2 SYGVKD. This CDR3 has 16 amino acids.

This clonotype showed up just a few times. This chain uses TRBV24-1 with TRBJ2-2; no definite D call. The CDR3 contains 14 residues. V lost 5 bases and J lost 0, with 6 bases in between. Germline V CDR1 and CDR2: KGHDR, SFDVKD. The CDR3 bases are TGTGCCACCAGTGGGGCAGCGAACACCGGGGAGCTGTTTTTT. This codes for CATSGAANTGELFF.

The V call is TRBV9, the J call TRBJ2-1; a possible D gene is TRBD2 (5 bases). CDR3 length: 14 residues. V was pared by 0 bases and J by 10 bases, with 14 bases between. Germline V gene sequence: CDR1 SGDLS, CDR2 YYNGEE. CDR3 DNA: TGTGCCAGCAGCGTAGCGGTGTCGGGGATGGAGCAGTTCTTC. Its translation: CASSVAVSGMEQFF. Variable domain in full (rest from reference TRBV9 and TRBJ2-1): DSGVTQTPKHLITATGQRVTLRCSPRSGDLSVYWYQQSLDQGLQFLIQYYNGEERAKGNILERFSAQQFPDLHSELNLSSLELGDSALYFCASSVAVSGMEQFFGPGTRLTVL.

This clonotype was recorded many times. CDR3 amino acids: CASSLEWRGTEAFF. The CDR3 DNA sequence: TGCGCCAGCAGCTTGGAATGGCGGGGCACTGAAGCTTTCTTT. The chain links TRBV5-1 to TRBJ1-1; D call uncertain. Per germline, CDR1 SGHRS and CDR2 YFSETQ. V lost 0 bases and J 4 bases, leaving 10 bases between the germline ends. The CDR3 loop spans 14 amino acids.

The chain has TRBV10-2 and TRBJ2-2, with 11 bases aligning to TRBD2. Germline CDR1 is WSHSY and CDR2 is SAAADI. V lost 0 bases, J lost 4 bases, and 4 bases stayed unmatched. The CDR3 runs 17 residues. For the CDR3, the DNA is TGCGCCAGCAGTGAGTCGACTAGCGGGACGATCACCGGGGAGCTGTTTTTT. Translating it yields CASSESTSGTITGELFF.

The chain is built from TRBV15 and TRBJ2-2; 9 bases are a match to TRBD1. Germline lookup yields CDR1 LNHNV and CDR2 YYDKDF (reference sequence). V shed 3 bases and J 6 bases; nucleotides not matched to a gene: 8. The CDR3 consists of 16 residues. The CDR3 spells CATSRPGQGTPGELFF. CDR3 nucleotides: TGTGCCACCAGCAGGCCGGGACAGGGTACTCCCGGGGAGCTGTTTTTT. The full variable domain, completed using reference TRBV15 and TRBJ2-2, is DAMVIQNPRYQVTQFGKPVTLSCSQTLNHNVMYWYQQKSSQAPKLLFHYYDKDFNNEADTPDNFQSRRPNTSFCFLDIRSPGLGDTAMYLCATSRPGQGTPGELFFGEGSRLTVL.

The chain couples TRBV4-2 to TRBJ2-1; possibly TRBD2 for D (6 bases). Germline V gene data show CDR1 as LGHNA and CDR2 as YNFKEQ. The V and J ends lost 0 bases and 3 bases respectively, with 15 bases between them. The CDR3 is made up of 17 amino acids. The CDR3 reads CASSQDRRLDLYNEQFF. CDR3 sequence (DNA): TGTGCCAGCAGCCAAGACCGCCGACTAGACCTCTACAATGAGCAGTTCTTC.

J is TRBJ1-2 and V is TRBV7-9; TRBD1 aligns across 7 bases. CDR1 SEHNR and CDR2 FQNEAQ come from the germline V gene (reference sequence). V was pared by 1 base and J by 8 bases, with 10 bases of the junction left unmatched. The length of the CDR3 is 15 residues. The CDR3 DNA reads TGTGCCAGCAGCTTAGTAAGGGACAGCTTACTAGGCTACACCTTC. It yields the protein CASSLVRDSLLGYTF.

The V gene is TRBV9, the J gene TRBJ2-6; D is unresolved. This CDR3 is built from 17 residues. The germline gives CDR1 SGDLS, CDR2 YYNGEE. The V end lost 2 bases, the J end lost 0 bases, and 12 bases lay between the germline ends. The CDR3 is CASSVGRTRSGANVLTF. DNA for the CDR3: TGTGCCAGCAGCGTTGGCAGAACCCGCTCTGGGGCCAACGTCCTGACTTTC.

There are a few counts of this clonotype. This sequence joins TRBV12-3 or TRBV12-4 and TRBJ1-5; possibly TRBD1 for D (5 bases). V was cut by 3 bases and J by 5 bases, with 14 bases left in between. The CDR3 covers 15 residues. As DNA, the CDR3 is TGTGCCAGCAGTTTCGTCGGGGCGGGATATCAGCCCCAGCATTTT. Translation: CASSFVGAGYQPQHF.

The sample holds a few counts of this clonotype. DNA for the CDR3: TGTGCCAGCAGCCAGTCCCGGACAGGGGCCCTCTTACAAGAGACCCAGTACTTC. This sequence encodes CASSQSRTGALLQETQYF. The chain is built from TRBV4-2 and TRBJ2-5, with 9 bases identical to TRBD1. The CDR3 spans 18 residues. CDR1 is LGHNA and CDR2 is YNFKEQ in the germline V gene. Trimming took 3 bases from V and 2 from J; bases not matched to a gene: 13.

This clonotype was picked up a small number of times. This CDR3 reads CASSALGQGGSPLHF. The CDR3, as DNA: TGTGCCAGCAGTGCCCTGGGACAGGGTGGGTCACCCCTCCACTTT. V is TRBV6-1 and J is TRBJ1-6; 9 bases match TRBD1. The CDR3 is 15 amino acids. The V and J ends lost 4 bases and 10 bases, in that order; junction bases with no gene match: 8. CDR1 and CDR2 from the germline V gene are MNHNS and SASEGT.

The chain links TRBV6-1 to TRBJ2-2; D possibly corresponds to TRBD2 (6 bases). Trimming took off 8 bases at V and 4 bases at J, with 11 bases between the two ends. The CDR3 has 13 residues. The germline gives CDR1 MNHNS, CDR2 SASEGT. CDR3 amino acids: CASVGSGTGELFF. The CDR3 DNA follows: TGTGCCAGCGTCGGGAGCGGCACCGGGGAGCTGTTTTTT.

As DNA, the CDR3 is TGTGCCTGGAGTGTACACAGTCGCTACGAGCAGTTCTTC. Its protein is CAWSVHSRYEQFF. This rearrangement joins TRBV30 to TRBJ2-1; no clear D gene. The CDR3 is 13 residues long. Germline CDR1 and CDR2: GTSNPN and SVGIG (reference sequence). V shed 0 bases and J shed 10 bases, with 13 bases lying between them. Drawing the rest from reference TRBV30 and TRBJ2-1, the complete variable domain is SQTIHQWPATLVQPVGSPLSLECTVEGTSNPNLYWYRQAAGRGLQLLFYSVGIGQISSEVPQNLSASRPQDRQFILSSKKLLLSDSGFYLCAWSVHSRYEQFFGPGTRLTVL.

The table lists this clonotype with a few counts. V gene TRBV5-1 combines with J gene TRBJ2-1; TRBD1 might be the D (5 bases). Trimming left V 3 bases short and J 5 bases short, with 15 bases between. Germline V lookup: CDR1 SGHRS, CDR2 YFSETQ. This CDR3 spans 15 amino acids. The CDR3 loop is CASSSVQGPDNEQFF. CDR3 nucleotide sequence: TGCGCCAGCAGCTCCGTGCAGGGTCCGGACAATGAGCAGTTCTTC.

This clonotype was counted only a few times. The chain carries TRBV6-2 or TRBV6-3 and TRBJ2-3; unclear D gene. V shed 4 bases and J shed 4 bases, with 18 bases lying between them. Germline CDR1 reads MNHEY; CDR2 reads SVGEGT. The CDR3 has 16 amino acids. CDR3 nucleotides: TGTGCCAGCAGTTCTCGAGACTCAAAAAACCCAGATACGCAGTATTTT. Translating it yields CASSSRDSKNPDTQYF.

The chain is built from TRBV7-2 and TRBJ2-5; D is possibly TRBD1 (6 bases). Trimming shortened V by 6 bases and J by 3 bases, and 14 bases separated the two germline ends. Per the germline V gene, CDR1 is SGHTA and CDR2 is FQGNSA. The CDR3 is 14 residues long. This CDR3 reads CASSRTGQEETQYF. CDR3 sequence (DNA): TGTGCCAGCAGTCGTACGGGACAAGAAGAGACCCAGTACTTC.

The chain employs TRBV3-1 and TRBJ1-1, with D uncertain. The V end was cut by 3 bases, the J end by 2 bases, with 7 bases between. There are 13 residues in the CDR3. Germline loops: CDR1 LGHDT, CDR2 YNNKEL (reference sequence). The CDR3 protein is CASSHGHNTEAFF. The CDR3 DNA follows: TGTGCCAGCAGCCACGGGCATAACACTGAAGCTTTCTTT. The whole variable domain, filled in from reference TRBV3-1 and TRBJ1-1, reads DTAVSQTPKYLVTQMGNDKSIKCEQNLGHDTMYWYKQDSKKFLKIMFSYNNKELIINETVPNRFSPKSPDKAHLNLHINSLELGDSAVYFCASSHGHNTEAFFGQGTRLTVV.

This clonotype was detected once. The chain is built from TRBV5-5 and TRBJ2-3; D possibly corresponds to TRBD1 (5 bases). Germline CDR1 and CDR2: SGHKS and YYEKEE (reference sequence). The CDR3 sequence is 14 residues long. V gave up 4 bases and J gave up 1 base, with 10 bases separating them. In DNA, the CDR3 is TGTGCCAGCAGCCCTGGGGCTCGCACAGATACGCAGTATTTT. Translated: CASSPGARTDTQYF.

The genes are TRBV5-5 and TRBJ1-3; perhaps TRBD1 as D (5 bases). This CDR3 is 14 amino acids long. Germline CDR1 SGHKS, CDR2 YYEKEE (reference sequence). Trimming stripped 2 bases from V and 3 bases from J, with 9 bases between. CDR3: CASSLGAGGNTIYF. The CDR3 DNA reads as TGTGCCAGCAGCTTAGGGGCAGGTGGAAACACCATATATTTT.

This clonotype has only a few counts. The chain uses TRBV11-3 and TRBJ2-5; D is ambiguous. The CDR3 consists of 15 residues. Per the germline V gene, CDR1 is SGHNT and CDR2 is YENEEA. The ends were cut back, 5 bases at V and 2 bases at J, with 15 bases in the middle. CDR3 loop: CASSLRSLQQETQYF. The CDR3 DNA is TGTGCCAGCAGCCTAAGAAGTCTACAGCAAGAGACCCAGTACTTC.